A selection of T cell receptor beta chains follows, all from one sample in a study of blood T cell repertoires in COVID-19. Repertoires were generated with immunoSEQ multiplex PCR, while TCRdb's copy carries only in-frame clones and drops some. The sample lists about 160,000 clones, around 80% seen once, with less than 3.5% in the top ten. Sequencing was carried out using peripheral blood. The receptors originated from a woman between 55 and 75 years old with acute or convalescent COVID-19. Each CDR3 is given with its conserved first and last residue. The D gene is left open where the match is weak. Clone size, where shown, is once, few, many, or a class for clones that have expanded.

>TRBD1|-|TRBV10-3|TRBJ2-7
CAIRGTGNEQYF
TGTGCCATCAGGGGGACAGGGAACGAGCAGTACTTC
>TRBD2|-|TRBV5-4|TRBJ2-3
CASSLGRGWTDTQYF
TGTGCCAGCAGCTTGGGGCGGGGGTGGACAGATACGCAGTATTTT
>-|-|TRBV4-2|TRBJ1-1
CASSPDSMNTEAFF
TGTGCCAGCAGCCCTGACAGCATGAACACTGAAGCTTTCTTT
>TRBD1|-|TRBV6-5|TRBJ1-1
CASSAGQGANTEAFF
TGTGCCAGCAGCGCGGGACAGGGGGCCAACACTGAAGCTTTCTTT
>TRBD1|-|TRBV19|TRBJ1-5
CASGPGQGRNFQPQHF
TGTGCCAGTGGCCCGGGACAGGGCCGTAACTTTCAGCCCCAGCATTTT
>-|once|TRBV3-1/TRBV3-2|TRBJ1-1
CASSRGSTGDPEAFF
TGTGCCAGCAGCCGGGGATCCACGGGGGACCCTGAAGCTTTCTTT
>-|-|TRBV4-1|TRBJ1-1
CASSLPGDTEAFF
TGCGCCAGCAGCCTGCCGGGGGACACTGAAGCTTTCTTT
>-|-|TRBV27|TRBJ1-1
CASSRDSNTEAFF
TGTGCCAGCAGTCGTGACAGTAACACTGAAGCTTTCTTT
>TRBD1|-|TRBV6-1|TRBJ1-2
CASSEGQGTNYGYTF
TGTGCCAGCAGTGAAGGACAGGGGACAAACTATGGCTACACCTTC
>-|many|TRBV3-1/TRBV3-2|TRBJ2-3
CASSQDIADTDTQYF
TGTGCCAGCAGCCAAGATATAGCGGACACAGATACGCAGTATTTT
>-|-|TRBV14|TRBJ1-2
CASSQQNYGYTF
TGTGCCAGCAGCCAGCAGAACTATGGCTACACCTTC
>-|-|TRBV18|TRBJ2-6
CASSPPSSGANVLTF
TGTGCCAGCTCACCGCCTAGCTCTGGGGCCAACGTCCTGACTTTC
>-|-|TRBV19|TRBJ2-3
CASSRGAWGTDTQYF
TGTGCCAGTAGCAGGGGGGCGTGGGGCACAGATACGCAGTATTTT
>TRBD1|-|TRBV6-5|TRBJ1-3
CASITGGTGNTIYF
TGTGCCAGCATTACAGGGGGCACTGGAAACACCATATATTTT
>TRBD2|-|TRBV19|TRBJ2-1
CASSIKTSGANEQFF
TGTGCCAGTAGTATAAAAACTAGCGGGGCCAATGAGCAGTTCTTC
>-|-|TRBV19|TRBJ1-6
CASSLGGSPLHF
TGTGCCAGTAGCCTGGGGGGGTCACCCCTCCACTTT
>TRBD1|-|TRBV7-9|TRBJ1-1
CASSSPLRTGDTEAFF
TGTGCCAGCAGCTCCCCCTTGAGGACAGGGGACACTGAAGCTTTCTTT
>TRBD2|-|TRBV27|TRBJ2-5
CASSITYGGAEETQYF
TGTGCCAGCAGCATAACCTACGGGGGGGCGGAAGAGACCCAGTACTTC
>-|few|TRBV5-1|TRBJ2-7
CASSPGQGGYEQYF
TGCGCCAGCAGCCCCGGACAGGGAGGGTACGAGCAGTACTTC
>-|-|TRBV2|TRBJ1-5
CASSGSGSSGQPQHF
TGTGCCAGCAGTGGGTCAGGGTCGAGCGGGCAGCCCCAGCATTTT
>TRBD1|-|TRBV23-1|TRBJ1-2
CASSQVVPPRDRGNYGYTF
TGCGCCAGCAGTCAAGTTGTCCCACCAAGGGACAGGGGGAACTATGGCTACACCTTC
>TRBD1|-|TRBV6-2/TRBV6-3|TRBJ2-1
CASSLHGTGGRNEQFF
TGTGCCAGCAGTCTCCACGGGACAGGGGGCAGGAATGAGCAGTTCTTC
>TRBD2|-|TRBV3-1/TRBV3-2|TRBJ2-2
CASSQGLPMNTGELFF
TGTGCCAGCAGCCAGGGACTACCCATGAACACCGGGGAGCTGTTTTTT
>TRBD1|-|TRBV7-2|TRBJ2-1
CASSSDRVAYNEQFF
TGTGCCAGCAGCTCCGACAGGGTGGCCTACAATGAGCAGTTCTTC
>TRBD1|-|TRBV6-5|TRBJ1-1
CASVGTAGEAFF
TGTGCCAGCGTGGGGACAGCTGGTGAAGCTTTCTTT
>-|few|TRBV29-1|TRBJ1-3
CSVERGRTGNTIYF
TGCAGCGTTGAAAGGGGTCGAACTGGAAACACCATATATTTT
>TRBD1|-|TRBV10-3|TRBJ2-7
CAIKKQGNEQYF
TGTGCCATCAAGAAACAGGGGAACGAGCAGTACTTC
>-|-|TRBV27|TRBJ1-5
CASNPTGSPILSNQPQHF
TGTGCCAGCAACCCAACGGGTTCCCCCATATTAAGCAATCAGCCCCAGCATTTT
>-|-|TRBV7-9|TRBJ1-1
CASSLAGDTEAFF
TGTGCCAGCAGCCTGGCAGGGGACACTGAAGCTTTCTTT
>TRBD1|-|TRBV18|TRBJ1-5
CASSPGTGVNQPQHF
TGTGCCAGCTCACCAGGGACAGGTGTTAATCAGCCCCAGCATTTT
>-|-|TRBV2|TRBJ2-5
CASSVGGVGQETQYF
TGTGCCAGCAGTGTGGGCGGGGTCGGCCAAGAGACCCAGTACTTC
>TRBD2|-|TRBV19|TRBJ2-3
CASSIGTSRNTQYF
TGTGCCAGTAGTATTGGGACTAGTCGAAATACGCAGTATTTT
>-|-|TRBV6-4|TRBJ2-7
CAIADRSYEQYF
TGTGCCATCGCAGACAGGTCCTACGAGCAGTACTTC
>-|once|TRBV6-2/TRBV6-3|TRBJ2-7
CASSYTMTGFSYEQYF
TGTGCCAGCAGTTACACAATGACAGGCTTCTCCTACGAGCAGTACTTC
>TRBD2|-|TRBV9|TRBJ2-1
CASSVGGAGRDEQFF
TGTGCCAGCAGCGTAGGGGGAGCGGGGAGAGATGAGCAGTTCTTC
>-|once|TRBV7-6|TRBJ2-7
CASSLDRESYEQYF
TGTGCCAGCAGCTTAGACAGGGAGTCCTACGAGCAGTACTTC